This T cell receptor (beta chain) was documented in a study of shared clonotypes between healthy human individuals. The study, taken as a whole, reports: Expectations were that clonotype sharing among donors would be affected by sequencing depth.

What was sequenced on ten immunoSEQ deep assay plates was unsorted PBMC DNA. Per the original data handling: Without quality scores, immunoSEQ junctional reads could not be filtered like full-length reads. The data were produced by immunoSEQ multiplex PCR, yet TCRdb's version contains in-frame clones alone and is incomplete. From that table come the V and J calls and clone size; the DNA was used to work out D and trimming. The table shows approximately 480,000 clones, with roughly 85% occurring only once. Between the trimmed V and J ends, which lost 6 bases and 4 bases, there was a span of 16 bases. This CDR3 is built from 14 residues. Germline lookup yields CDR1 MNHEY and CDR2 SVGAGI. On this clone: The antigen is not known.

The sample was PBMCs. The chain combines TRBV6-5 with TRBJ2-7; D gene ambiguous. The clonotype comes from a woman aged 35 to 49 in good health. Some clones in this sample may be carry-over from other donors' samples. The CDR3 coding sequence is TGTGCCAGCAGGGGCCGATTCTCTAGTTACGAGCAGTACTTC. Its protein is CASRGRFSSYEQYF.